The 16 T cell receptor beta chains below all came from one sample that was sequenced in a study of T cell responses to AZD1222 COVID-19 vaccine. Clones were sequenced by immunoSEQ multiplex PCR, and TCRdb holds only the in-frame ones, with some missing. The sample holds about 96,000 clones, approximately 88% seen once. The sequenced sample was peripheral blood, obtained on day 0 of AZD1222 vaccination. The origin of the receptors is an adult in good health.

The V and J genes are TRBV20-1 and TRBJ2-1; 8 bases align to TRBD2. The CDR3 is 17 residues long. Germline lookup yields CDR1 DFQATT and CDR2 SNEGSKA (reference sequence). J lost 4 bases, V lost 3 bases, and 14 bases had no gene match. The CDR3 loop is CSASSSFSGTTYNEQFF. The CDR3 DNA follows: TGCAGTGCTAGTTCTTCCTTTAGCGGGACTACGTACAATGAGCAGTTCTTC.

This sequence joins TRBV5-1 and TRBJ2-7, with D unclear. The CDR3 runs to 11 residues. CDR1 and CDR2 from the germline V gene are SGHRS and YFSETQ. Trimming left V 3 bases short and J 2 bases short, with 3 bases between. The CDR3 region has the DNA TGCGCCAGCAGCTCCACCTACGAGCAGTACTTC. Translation: CASSSTYEQYF.

This chain uses TRBV3-1 (or the pseudogene TRBV3-2) with TRBJ2-5; unclear D gene. The ends were cut back, 4 bases at V and 2 bases at J, with 8 bases in the middle. The germline V gene encodes CDR1 LGHDT and CDR2 YNNKEL (reference sequence). The CDR3 is 13 residues long. CDR3 sequence (DNA): TGTGCCAGCAGCCCGAGGCAGCAAGAGACCCAGTACTTC. This codes for CASSPRQQETQYF.

This chain connects TRBV24-1 to TRBJ2-3; 9 nucleotides match TRBD2. The trim removed 1 base at V and 6 bases at J, leaving 7 bases unmatched. Germline-derived CDR1 and CDR2 are KGHDR and SFDVKD. This CDR3 contains 16 residues. CDR3 residues: CATSDFKPSGTDTQYF. CDR3 sequence (DNA): TGTGCCACCAGTGATTTTAAGCCTAGCGGGACCGATACGCAGTATTTT.

The gene calls are TRBV14 and TRBJ2-2; 7 nucleotides align to TRBD2. This CDR3 is 16 amino acids long. Trimming at V came to 3 bases and at J to 6 bases, leaving 10 bases not matched to a gene. Germline CDR1 is SGHDN and CDR2 is FVKESK. CDR3 DNA sequence: TGTGCCAGCAGCCATTTTAGCGGGTCCGGACCCGGGGAGCTGTTTTTT. This gives the protein CASSHFSGSGPGELFF.

The chain joins TRBV5-1 to TRBJ2-5; 10 bases map to TRBD2. Germline V gene sequence: CDR1 SGHRS, CDR2 YFSETQ. CDR3 length: 15 amino acids. V gave up 1 base and J gave up 5 bases; unmatched junction bases: 5. The CDR3 nucleotides read TGCGCCAGCAGCTTGCCTAGCGGGAGTGAGGAGACCCAGTACTTC. Protein sequence: CASSLPSGSEETQYF.

The chain recombines TRBV3-1 (or the pseudogene TRBV3-2) with TRBJ2-7; 9 bases are shared with TRBD2. The CDR3 totals 19 residues. Losses at the gene ends were 3 bases for V and 0 bases for J; bases not matched to a gene: 15. CDR1 and CDR2 (germline): LGHDT, YNNKEL (reference sequence). CDR3 coding DNA: TGTGCCAGCAGCCACCTGTATCGCGGGAGGGCCGGGAGCTCCTACGAGCAGTACTTC. It is translated as CASSHLYRGRAGSSYEQYF.

This clone was detected once. V gene TRBV7-6 combines with J gene TRBJ2-7; 7 nucleotides line up with TRBD2. There are 17 residues in the CDR3. Germline CDR1 and CDR2: SGHVS and FNYEAQ. V dropped 5 bases and J dropped 4; count of bases not matched to a gene: 17. CDR3 amino acids: CASSRIPTSREQYEQYF. The CDR3 region has the DNA TGTGCCAGCAGCCGTATACCCACATCGCGGGAGCAGTACGAGCAGTACTTC.

The gene calls are TRBV28 and TRBJ2-2, with 7 bases fitting TRBD2. J lost 1 base, V lost 6 bases, and 2 bases had no gene match. From germline, CDR1 is MDHEN and CDR2 SYDVKM. The CDR3 has 14 residues. The CDR3, as DNA: TGTGCCAGCAGCCTAGCGGAGAACACCGGGGAGCTGTTTTTT. It yields the protein CASSLAENTGELFF.

This clone was seen a few times. The chain uses TRBV10-3 and TRBJ1-2; D gene uncertain. The CDR3 sequence is 15 residues long. CDR1 and CDR2 (germline): ENHRY, SYGVKD. Trimming removed 3 bases from V and 3 bases from J, with 14 bases in between. The CDR3 loop reads CAISEIGLQHYGYTF. For the CDR3, the DNA is TGTGCCATCAGTGAAATTGGACTCCAACACTATGGCTACACCTTC.

In this sample, this clone turned up a few times. The chain has TRBV2 and TRBJ1-1; the match to TRBD1 covers 9 bases. Germline-derived CDR1 and CDR2 are SNHLY and FYNNEI. V shed 7 bases and J 5 bases; nucleotides not matched to a gene: 5. CDR3 length: 13 amino acids. Here the CDR3 reads CASIPDRGTEAFF. CDR3 sequence (DNA): TGTGCCAGCATCCCGGACAGGGGTACTGAAGCTTTCTTT. The full variable domain, its missing parts supplied by reference TRBV2 and TRBJ1-1, is EPEVTQTPSHQVTQMGQEVILRCVPISNHLYFYWYRQILGQKVEFLVSFYNNEISEKSEIFDDQFSVERPDGSNFTLKIRSTKLEDSAMYFCASIPDRGTEAFFGQGTRLTVV.

This sequence joins TRBV3-1 (or the pseudogene TRBV3-2) and TRBJ1-4, with a possible D match to TRBD1 (6 bases). The CDR3 contains 14 residues. Germline CDR1 LGHDT, CDR2 YNNKEL (reference sequence). The ends were cut back, 5 bases at V and 8 bases at J, with 15 bases in the middle. The CDR3 bases are TGTGCCAGCAGCAGCTACAGGGTTGAGGAAAAACTGTTTTTT. It yields the protein CASSSYRVEEKLFF.

The V and J genes are TRBV5-3 and TRBJ1-5, with D tentatively TRBD1 (5 bases). TRBV5-3 has ORF status, its function being uncertain. Trimming took off 4 bases at V and 7 bases at J, with 12 bases between the two ends. This CDR3 comprises 13 residues. The CDR3 DNA follows: TGTGCCAGAAGCCCCCACCAGGGCCAGCCCCAGCATTTT. Translating gives CARSPHQGQPQHF.

The CDR3 bases are TGTGCCAGCAGCTTAGTTGCCTGGGCGACCGGGGAGCTGTTTTTT. Its translation is CASSLVAWATGELFF. The chain couples TRBV7-3 to TRBJ2-2; no reliable D call. V gave up 2 bases and J gave up 5 bases, with 12 bases separating them. The CDR3 totals 15 residues. Germline lookup yields CDR1 SGHTA and CDR2 FQGTGA.

The chain recombines TRBV24-1 with TRBJ2-3; 9 nucleotides match TRBD2. Germline V gene data show CDR1 as KGHDR and CDR2 as SFDVKD. With V trimmed by 4 bases and J by 1 base, 8 bases remained unmatched. The CDR3 sequence is 17 residues long. The CDR3 bases are TGTGCCACCAGTGAAGGCCTGATAGCGGGGGGCACAGATACGCAGTATTTT. Its translation: CATSEGLIAGGTDTQYF.

The chain uses TRBV28 and TRBJ1-4; 8 bases fit TRBD1. Trimming at V came to 6 bases and at J to 7 bases, leaving 7 bases not matched to a gene. The CDR3 consists of 14 residues. Germline CDR1 MDHEN, CDR2 SYDVKM. CDR3 coding DNA: TGTGCCAGCAGCCTGGACAGGGAAGTTGAAAAACTGTTTTTT. The encoded protein is CASSLDREVEKLFF.